This T cell receptor beta chain is from a study of beta chain features in type 1 diabetes. Study overall: There was similarity between patients and healthy donors in age, gender and cell yields.

There are a few counts of this clone. What it binds is not known. A CD45RO/CCR7/CD25/CD127/CD95/CD27 panel sorted naive, central memory, regulatory and stem cell-like memory CD4+ cells. Every isolated RNA sample was fully reverse transcribed, so sequencing captured expressed TCRB transcripts. Around 3.7 million reads was the average for naive, central memory and regulatory T cell samples. Clones were sequenced by immunoSEQ multiplex PCR, and TCRdb holds only the in-frame ones, with some missing. Here the sample spans 150,000 or so clones, about 9% being singletons. General study points: Healthy donors had naive, central memory and Treg TCRB repertoires that appeared less similar than those seen among patients. Significant though moderate, a shortening of TCRB CDR3s appeared in all four CD4+ subsets of Type 1 diabetes patients.

Sequenced: central memory CD4+ T cells from blood. This TCR derives from a woman in her late teens or twenties with type 1 diabetes.

The CDR3 sequence: CSVDLRQGATYEQYF. The DNA for the CDR3 is TGCAGCGTTGACCTACGACAGGGGGCAACCTACGAGCAGTACTTC. The V gene is TRBV29-1, the J gene TRBJ2-7; 10 bases agree with TRBD1. CDR3 size: 15 residues. The V and J ends lost 3 bases and 2 bases, in that order; junction bases with no gene match: 7. Germline V gene data show CDR1 as SQVTM and CDR2 as ANQGSEA.